These T cell receptor beta chains were read from a single sample in a study of blood T cell repertoires in COVID-19. The protocol was immunoSEQ multiplex PCR, while the TCRdb copy is restricted to in-frame clones and leaves out a portion. Of about 220,000 clones in the sample, more than 65% are singletons; the top ten hold about 9.7%. Sequenced: peripheral blood. Receptors were obtained from a man aged 50 to 60 with active or convalescent COVID-19. Each CDR3 is given without its conserved first and last residue.

V	CDR3
TRBV13	ASSQPGDNEQF
TRBV19	ASNRGNEKLF
TRBV19	ASSIYGRINEQY
TRBV29-1	SVEDDEGESYEQY
TRBV4-1	ASSQLPIQNQPQH
TRBV2	ASSDQQGVTTEAF
TRBV7-9	ASSLADSLYGYT
TRBV27	ASSSALTNYGYT
TRBV20-1	SASIAGGLDEQF
TRBV2	ASKGNEDSPLH
TRBV4-3	ASSQDPGLHGDEQF
TRBV7-9	ASSFGEGTNQPQH
TRBV10-3	AITPASGVGLF
TRBV7-9	ASSPPGHPNTEAF
TRBV28	ASSSIGTSGRSSYNEQF